This T cell receptor (beta chain) was sequenced during a study of shared T cell receptors in the human thymus. Measured with immunoSEQ multiplex PCR; TCRdb has only the in-frame clones, and not every one. Of 540,000 or so clones listed, around 82% were seen once; the top ten hold more than 0.01%. The CDR3 spans 15 residues. The V gene lost 5 bases and the J gene lost 4 bases, with 17 bases spanning the gap. CDR1 and CDR2 (germline): MNHEY, SMNVEV (reference sequence). These data were likewise used in another study, on human thymus T cells. Per that study: The related literature has documented a marked overlap of thymic repertoires among unrelated individuals.

The J gene is TRBJ1-1, the V gene TRBV27; D possibly corresponds to TRBD1 (6 bases). This TCR was sampled from a boy under two years old with a congenital heart defect. The material sequenced was thymocytes. Here the CDR3 DNA reads TGTGCCAGCAGTGCTCACAGGGTCGATGGCACTGAAGCTTTCTTT. It specifies CASSAHRVDGTEAFF.